The rows below give T cell receptor beta chains drawn from one sample of a study of OX40 agonist ivuxolimab in advanced cancers. Sequencing was performed with immunoSEQ multiplex PCR; in TCRdb, only in-frame clones are kept and a portion is missing. Of 20,000 to 30,000 clones listed, around 90% are singletons. The sequences come from CD4+ or CD8+ T cells sorted from blood, collected in a trial of the OX40 agonist ivuxolimab. The receptors were sampled from an adult with an advanced solid tumor such as melanoma, head and neck, liver or kidney cancer. CDR3s include the opening cysteine and the closing phenylalanine or tryptophan. The order of the fields is D gene, J gene, CDR3 length, V gene, CDR3 DNA, CDR3 protein. A D gene is named only where the DNA matches it firmly.

>-|TRBJ1-5|15|TRBV28
TGTGCCAGCAGTTTTGCCGGGGGGCGCAATCAGCCCCAGCATTTT
CASSFAGGRNQPQHF
>-|TRBJ1-3|14|TRBV5-6
TGTGCCAGCAGCTTGATAGCGGGTGGAAACACCATATATTTT
CASSLIAGGNTIYF
>TRBD2|TRBJ2-1|16|TRBV29-1
TGCAGCGCAGGACTAGCGGGAGGGAGCTCCTACAATGAGCAGTTCTTC
CSAGLAGGSSYNEQFF
>-|TRBJ2-1|18|TRBV30
TGTGCCTGGAATCGCGGACGGGAGAGGCACAATTCTTCTAATGAGCAGTTCTTC
CAWNRGRERHNSSNEQFF
>-|TRBJ2-7|11|TRBV18
TGTGCCAGCTCACCAGACTACGAGCAGTACTTC
CASSPDYEQYF
>-|TRBJ1-5|14|TRBV9
TGTGCCAGCAGCGTAGATGCTGGGTGGCAGCCCCAGCATTTT
CASSVDAGWQPQHF
>-|TRBJ1-5|15|TRBV6-1
TGTGCCAGCAGTGATCAGGGAAATAGCAATCAGCCCCAGCATTTT
CASSDQGNSNQPQHF
>TRBD1|TRBJ2-7|15|TRBV18
TGTGCCAGCTCGCGAGGGACAGGGCCCCCCTACGAGCAGTACTTC
CASSRGTGPPYEQYF
>-|TRBJ2-7|15|TRBV14
TGTGCCAGCAGCCAAGTCTTAGCGGAACCCCACGCCCAGTACTTC
CASSQVLAEPHAQYF
>-|TRBJ1-1|14|TRBV14
TGTGCCAGCAGCCTACTAGCCGGGAACACTGAAGCTTTCTTT
CASSLLAGNTEAFF
>-|TRBJ2-3|16|TRBV7-9
TGTGCCAGCAGCGAGTATCGACTGGTGGTCACAGATACGCAGTATTTT
CASSEYRLVVTDTQYF
>-|TRBJ2-3|15|TRBV2
TGTGCCAGCAGTGAATTAGTTGGTTTGACAGATACGCAGTATTTT
CASSELVGLTDTQYF
>-|TRBJ2-3|14|TRBV27
TGTGCCAGTGCCTCCCGATCTAGCACAGATACGCAGTATTTT
CASASRSSTDTQYF